A single sample is the source of the 12 T cell receptor beta chains below, sequenced in a study of blood T cell repertoires in COVID-19. Profiled with immunoSEQ multiplex PCR; TCRdb holds only in-frame clones, not every one. The top ten clones hold less than 3% of a sample with roughly 190,000 clones, around 88% of them seen once. Sequencing used peripheral blood. The receptor source for this set is a man aged 50 or older with active or convalescent COVID-19.

The chain carries TRBV10-3 and TRBJ1-2, with a weak D call TRBD1 (6 bases). V lost 9 bases and J 2 bases, leaving 10 bases between the germline ends. This CDR3 spans 12 amino acids. Germline V CDR1 and CDR2: ENHRY, SYGVKD. The CDR3 DNA reads as TGTGCCATTCGTCAGGGGAACTATGGCTACACCTTC. Translation: CAIRQGNYGYTF.

This clone was seen a single time. This same CDR3 is encoded by further DNA sequences in the sample. J is TRBJ2-1 and V is TRBV24-1; 12 positions agree with TRBD2. J gave up 7 bases and V 0 bases, and 3 bases lay outside the gene matches. Germline V CDR1 and CDR2: KGHDR, SFDVKD. There are 16 residues in the CDR3. The CDR3 DNA is TGTGCCACCAGTGATTTGGGACTAGCGGGAAGGAATGAGCAGTTCTTC. Amino acid sequence: CATSDLGLAGRNEQFF.

V is TRBV6-1 and J is TRBJ2-2; D perhaps matches TRBD1 (6 bases). Trimming took off 1 base at V and 5 bases at J, with 14 bases between the two ends. The CDR3 runs 16 residues. From germline, CDR1 is MNHNS and CDR2 SASEGT. CDR3 sequence: CASSEVQGTRTGELFF. The CDR3 region has the DNA TGTGCCAGCAGTGAAGTTCAGGGGACGAGGACCGGGGAGCTGTTTTTT.

The chain couples TRBV6-5 to TRBJ1-4, with TRBD1 matching 7 bases. V was pared by 6 bases and J by 0 bases, with 4 bases of the junction left unmatched. This CDR3 has 15 amino acids. Germline values: CDR1 MNHEY, CDR2 SVGAGI. The CDR3 sequence is CASSTQGATNEKLFF. The DNA of the CDR3 is TGTGCCAGCAGCACTCAGGGGGCAACTAATGAAAAACTGTTTTTT.

The table lists this clone with a few counts. Other DNA variants within this sample encode the same CDR3. The V and J genes are TRBV6-2 or TRBV6-3 and TRBJ2-5; 7 positions agree with TRBD2. CDR1 and CDR2 (germline): MNHEY, SVGEGT. V shed 4 bases, J shed 5 bases, and the junction held 4 bases outside the gene matches. The CDR3 runs to 13 residues. CDR3 DNA: TGTGCCAGCAGTTGGACTAGTTGGGAGACCCAGTACTTC. It yields the protein CASSWTSWETQYF.

The J gene is TRBJ1-6, the V gene TRBV27, with TRBD1 matching 9 bases. CDR3 length: 15 amino acids. The V segment lost 5 bases and the J segment 9 bases; nucleotides outside the gene matches: 8. Germline CDR1 reads MNHEY; CDR2 reads SMNVEV (reference sequence). The CDR3 bases are TGTGCCAGCAGTCTACAGGGGGCATATGGTTCACCCCTCCACTTT. Amino acids: CASSLQGAYGSPLHF.

The chain couples TRBV23-1 to TRBJ1-5, with a tentative D call TRBD1 (6 bases). TRBV23-1 is an ORF, and what it does is uncertain. V was cut by 4 bases and J by 0 bases, with 22 bases left in between. The CDR3 is 19 residues long. The CDR3 spells CASSPWPEGGIYSNQPQHF. The CDR3 nucleotides read TGCGCCAGCAGTCCCTGGCCCGAGGGGGGGATCTATAGCAATCAGCCCCAGCATTTT.

This clone has just a few counts. This chain connects TRBV9 to TRBJ1-1; D is perhaps TRBD1 (5 bases). V lost 0 bases, J lost 3 bases, and 12 bases lay in between. The CDR3 is made up of 15 amino acids. Germline V CDR1 and CDR2: SGDLS, YYNGEE. The CDR3 reads CASSVGGGWDTEAFF. The CDR3 DNA reads TGTGCCAGCAGCGTAGGTGGGGGGTGGGACACTGAAGCTTTCTTT.

Of note for this clone: The sample contains more than one DNA sequence encoding this CDR3. The chain is built from TRBV15 and TRBJ1-3; D call uncertain. The germline V gene has CDR1 LNHNV and CDR2 YYDKDF (reference sequence). The CDR3 spans 15 residues. The V and J ends lost 1 base and 0 bases respectively, with 7 bases between them. The CDR3 nucleotides read TGTGCCACCAGCAGAGGCCCGAGCTCTGGAAACACCATATATTTT. Translation: CATSRGPSSGNTIYF.

This sequence joins TRBV27 and TRBJ1-2; 9 bases match TRBD1. The CDR3 spans 15 residues. Unmatched junction bases numbered 8, after V lost 5 bases and J lost 4 bases. Germline V gene data show CDR1 as MNHEY and CDR2 as SMNVEV (reference sequence). The CDR3 reads CASSVPGTGIYGYTF. CDR3 bases: TGTGCCAGCAGTGTCCCCGGGACAGGGATCTATGGCTACACCTTC.

The chain uses TRBV30 and TRBJ2-7; 7 bases map to TRBD1. This CDR3 spans 12 amino acids. V lost 7 bases to trimming and J lost 1 base; unmatched junction nucleotides: 4. CDR1 is GTSNPN and CDR2 is SVGIG in the germline V gene (reference sequence). This CDR3 is CASSDRSYEQYF. The DNA for the CDR3 is TGTGCCTCGTCGGACAGGTCCTACGAGCAGTACTTC.

This chain connects TRBV6-6 to TRBJ1-2; 8 bases are shared with TRBD1. There are 14 residues in the CDR3. The V and J ends lost 6 bases and 8 bases, in that order; junction bases with no gene match: 11. CDR1 is MNHNY, CDR2 SVGAGI, per germline (reference sequence). The CDR3 nucleotides are TGTGCCAGCAGCCCAATAGGACAGGGAGGAGGCTACACCTTC. Translating it yields CASSPIGQGGGYTF.